A single sample gave rise to the 15 T cell receptor beta chains below, sequenced in a study of blood T cell repertoires in COVID-19. Produced via immunoSEQ multiplex PCR; TCRdb's table is partial and in-frame only. The sample holds approximately 250,000 clones; approximately 87% are singletons and the top ten take over 8.5%. The sample comprised peripheral blood. The source of these receptors is a human donor in a cohort sampled during active COVID-19.

J is TRBJ2-7 and V is TRBV5-1, with D hard to call. The CDR3 runs to 14 residues. V gave up 3 bases and J gave up 1 base, with 11 bases separating them. Germline lookup yields CDR1 SGHRS and CDR2 YFSETQ. For the CDR3, the DNA is TGCGCCAGCAGCTCACAGACCAATTCCTACGAGCAGTACTTC. It specifies CASSSQTNSYEQYF.

The V call is TRBV6-5, the J call TRBJ1-4, with a weak D call TRBD1 (5 bases). CDR1 MNHEY and CDR2 SVGAGI come from the germline V gene. The CDR3 contains 14 residues. Deletions cut 6 bases from V and 8 bases from J, with 16 bases between. The DNA for the CDR3 is TGTGCCAGCAGAAAGGGGAGGGGTGGGGAAAAACTGTTTTTT. As protein: CASRKGRGGEKLFF.

This sequence joins TRBV11-2 and TRBJ2-7; perhaps TRBD2 as D (6 bases). Germline CDR1 reads SGHAT; CDR2 reads FQNNGV. The CDR3 is 12 amino acids. V was trimmed by 1 base and J by 5 bases, leaving 6 bases between them. The CDR3 DNA is TGTGCCAGCAGCTTAGGGAGGGACGAGCAGTACTTC. Its translation is CASSLGRDEQYF. The variable domain in full, with the rest retrieved from reference TRBV11-2 and TRBJ2-7, is EAGVAQSPRYKIIEKRQSVAFWCNPISGHATLYWYQQILGQGPKLLIQFQNNGVVDDSQLPKDRFSAERLKGVDSTLKIQPAKLEDSAVYLCASSLGRDEQYFGPGTRLTVT.

The rearrangement links TRBV25-1 to TRBJ2-7; no reliable D call. The CDR3 runs 9 residues. CDR1 and CDR2 from the germline V gene are MGHDK and SYGVNS. Trimming took off 10 bases at V and 6 bases at J, with 7 bases between the two ends. CDR3 DNA sequence: TGTGCCATCCCAGGCGAGCAGTACTTC. Its protein product is CAIPGEQYF.

V usage is TRBV5-4 and J usage is TRBJ2-6; perhaps TRBD1 as D (5 bases). This CDR3 is 15 amino acids long. The germline V gene encodes CDR1 SGHNT and CDR2 YYREEE (reference sequence). V was clipped by 9 bases and J by 0 bases, with 13 bases between them. The CDR3 sequence: CATKTVSSGANVLTF. The CDR3 DNA follows: TGTGCCACGAAGACAGTTAGCTCTGGGGCCAACGTCCTGACTTTC.

This chain connects TRBV28 to TRBJ1-5; no reliable D call. The V gene's germline CDR1 is MDHEN and CDR2 SYDVKM. V was cut by 3 bases and J by 7 bases, with 4 bases left in between. The CDR3 runs 11 residues. The CDR3 coding sequence is TGTGCCAGCAGTTTCCCACAGCCCCAGCATTTT. Translated: CASSFPQPQHF. The variable domain in full, with the rest retrieved from reference TRBV28 and TRBJ1-5, is DVKVTQSSRYLVKRTGEKVFLECVQDMDHENMFWYRQDPGLGLRLIYFSYDVKMKEKGDIPEGYSVSREKKERFSLILESASTNQTSMYLCASSFPQPQHFGDGTRLSIL.

There are a few counts of this clone. The chain employs TRBV5-1 and TRBJ2-1; D might be TRBD2 (6 bases). CDR1 is SGHRS and CDR2 is YFSETQ in the germline V gene. V was cut by 5 bases and J by 4 bases, with 16 bases left in between. This CDR3 spans 15 amino acids. This chain's CDR3 is CASRTSSALYNEQFF. CDR3 in DNA: TGCGCCAGCAGAACTTCTAGCGCTTTGTACAATGAGCAGTTCTTC.

V is TRBV11-3 and J is TRBJ2-7; TRBD2 agrees at 7 bases. J lost 5 bases, V lost 5 bases, and 9 bases had no gene match. The CDR3 runs 14 residues. Germline values: CDR1 SGHNT, CDR2 YENEEA. CDR3 amino acids: CASSPGGTRDEQYF. CDR3 DNA sequence: TGTGCCAGCAGCCCCGGGGGGACGAGGGACGAGCAGTACTTC.

The J gene is TRBJ2-2, the V gene TRBV27, with D hard to call. The germline V gene has CDR1 MNHEY and CDR2 SMNVEV (reference sequence). The CDR3 is made up of 12 amino acids. With 6 bases removed from V and 5 bases from J, the gap between germline ends came to 7 bases. The CDR3 sequence is CASRLLTGELFF. The CDR3 DNA reads TGTGCCAGCAGACTATTAACCGGGGAGCTGTTTTTT.

J is TRBJ1-4 and V is TRBV7-2; unclear D gene. The V gene lost 1 base and the J gene lost 8 bases, with 5 bases spanning the gap. From germline, CDR1 is SGHTA and CDR2 FQGNSA. The CDR3 runs 12 residues. CDR3 loop: CASSLVEEKLFF. CDR3 nucleotide sequence: TGTGCCAGCAGCTTAGTAGAGGAAAAACTGTTTTTT.

This clone came up once. The chain links TRBV7-2 to TRBJ2-3, with 7 bases that match TRBD1. The J segment lost 0 bases and the V segment lost 0 bases, leaving 9 bases of the junction unmatched. Per the germline V gene, CDR1 is SGHTA and CDR2 is FQGNSA. This CDR3 region has 18 residues. In DNA form, the CDR3 reads TGTGCCAGCAGCTTAGCGCAGACAGGGACCCCTAGCACAGATACGCAGTATTTT. Translating gives CASSLAQTGTPSTDTQYF.

The rearrangement links TRBV6-5 to TRBJ1-1; D unresolved. Trimming cost V 7 bases and J 8 bases, with 17 bases left between them. CDR3 size: 13 residues. Per germline, CDR1 MNHEY and CDR2 SVGAGI. CDR3 nucleotides: TGTGCCAGCAACTCTAGGAGGGAACCCGAAGCTTTCTTT. Its protein is CASNSRREPEAFF.

The sample holds one count of this clone. The chain links TRBV5-4 to TRBJ2-7; TRBD2 matches 13 bases. The germline gives CDR1 SGHNT, CDR2 YYREEE (reference sequence). This CDR3 is 16 amino acids long. V trimming: 0 bases; J trimming: 5 bases; junction bases outside the gene matches: 5. Written as DNA, the CDR3 is TGTGCCAGCAGCTTGGGACTAGCGGGAGGATCCCACGAGCAGTACTTC. Translated, it gives CASSLGLAGGSHEQYF.

This clone was observed a handful of times. The gene calls are TRBV7-9 and TRBJ2-1; 11 nucleotides align to TRBD2. In germline, CDR1 is SEHNR, CDR2 FQNEAQ (reference sequence). V was clipped by 5 bases and J by 4 bases; unmatched bases: 7. This CDR3 is 16 amino acids long. CDR3 protein: CASSQDGLAGYNEQFF. In DNA form, the CDR3 reads TGTGCCAGCAGCCAAGACGGACTAGCGGGTTACAATGAGCAGTTCTTC.

The V call is TRBV28, the J call TRBJ1-1, with unresolved D. Germline CDR1 reads MDHEN; CDR2 reads SYDVKM. Trimming shortened V by 6 bases and J by 0 bases, and 8 bases separated the two germline ends. CDR3 size: 13 residues. CDR3 nucleotides: TGTGCCAGCAGACCTAGACTGAACACTGAAGCTTTCTTT. Translated, it gives CASRPRLNTEAFF.